In its sample, the clone carrying this T cell receptor beta chain was seen a few times. Its cognate antigen is unknown. The data belong to a study of identical twins. Study-wide findings and caveats: Shared out-of-frame alpha sequences (those common to twins) showed excess low generation probability.

Every one of the donors was a healthy Caucasian. Unique molecular identifiers were present on cDNA, and template switching added a universal primer site. TCRdb analysed the 5' RACE reads with MiXCR anew, one entry per CDR3 protein. Among nearly 650,000 distinct CDR3 sequences listed, 7.1% were seen once. J gave up 6 bases and V 1 base, and 21 bases lay outside the gene matches. Germline V CDR1 and CDR2: SGHAT, FQNNGV. CDR3 length: 20 amino acids. These data were likewise used in another study, on yellow fever vaccine responses in identical twins.

Material: PBMCs. The clonotype originates from a woman under 30 in good health. The chain joins TRBV11-2 to TRBJ2-1; 7 bases align to TRBD2. The DNA of the CDR3 is TGTGCCAGCAGCTTAGTTTCGGGGGAGGGGACGAGGAGATATGGCAATGAGCAGTTCTTC. This encodes CASSLVSGEGTRRYGNEQFF.